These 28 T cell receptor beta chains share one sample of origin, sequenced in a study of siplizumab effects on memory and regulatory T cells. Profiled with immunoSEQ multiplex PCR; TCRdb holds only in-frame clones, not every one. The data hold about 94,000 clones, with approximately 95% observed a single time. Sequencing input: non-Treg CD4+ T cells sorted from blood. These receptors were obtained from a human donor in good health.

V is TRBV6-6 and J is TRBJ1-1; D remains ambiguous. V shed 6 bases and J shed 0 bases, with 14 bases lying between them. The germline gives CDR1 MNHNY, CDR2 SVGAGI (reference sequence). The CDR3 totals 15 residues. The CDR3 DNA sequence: TGTGCCAGCAGAAGCCGGGAGGGAATGAACACTGAAGCTTTCTTT. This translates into CASRSREGMNTEAFF.

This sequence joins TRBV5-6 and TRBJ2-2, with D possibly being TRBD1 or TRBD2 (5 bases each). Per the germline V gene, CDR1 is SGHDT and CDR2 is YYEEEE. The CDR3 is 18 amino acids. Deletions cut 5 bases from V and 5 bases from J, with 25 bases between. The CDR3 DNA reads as TGTGCCAGCAGTCCTAGGTCGGGGCAAGGGAGAGGTACCGGGGAGCTGTTTTTT. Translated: CASSPRSGQGRGTGELFF.

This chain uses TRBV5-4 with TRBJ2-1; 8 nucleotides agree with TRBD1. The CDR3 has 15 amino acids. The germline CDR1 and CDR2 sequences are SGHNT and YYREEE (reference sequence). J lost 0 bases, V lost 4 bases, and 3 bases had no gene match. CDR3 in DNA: TGTGCCAGCAGCGGGCAGGGGGCCTCCTACAATGAGCAGTTCTTC. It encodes CASSGQGASYNEQFF.

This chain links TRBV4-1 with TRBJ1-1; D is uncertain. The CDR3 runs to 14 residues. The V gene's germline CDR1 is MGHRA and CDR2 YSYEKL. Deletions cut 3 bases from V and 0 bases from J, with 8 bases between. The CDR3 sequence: CASSHSTVNTEAFF. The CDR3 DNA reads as TGCGCCAGCAGCCATTCGACGGTGAACACTGAAGCTTTCTTT.

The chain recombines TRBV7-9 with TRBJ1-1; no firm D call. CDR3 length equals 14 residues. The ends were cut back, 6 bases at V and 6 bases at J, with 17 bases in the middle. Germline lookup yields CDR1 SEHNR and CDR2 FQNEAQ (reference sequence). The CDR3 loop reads CASRLADAGPEAFF. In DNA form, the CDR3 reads TGTGCCAGCAGACTAGCGGATGCGGGTCCTGAAGCTTTCTTT.

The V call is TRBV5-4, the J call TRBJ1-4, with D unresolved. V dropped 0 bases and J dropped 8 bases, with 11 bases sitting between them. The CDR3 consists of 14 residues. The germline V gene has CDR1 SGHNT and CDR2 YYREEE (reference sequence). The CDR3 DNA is TGTGCCAGCAGCTTGGGCGGGTATGGGGAAAAACTGTTTTTT. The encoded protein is CASSLGGYGEKLFF.

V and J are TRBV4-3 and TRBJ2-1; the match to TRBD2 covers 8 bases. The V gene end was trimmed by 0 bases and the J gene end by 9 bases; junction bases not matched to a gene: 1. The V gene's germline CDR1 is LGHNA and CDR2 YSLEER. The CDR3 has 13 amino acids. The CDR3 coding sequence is TGCGCCAGCAGCCAAGAGGCGGGAGGTGAGCAGTTCTTC. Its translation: CASSQEAGGEQFF.

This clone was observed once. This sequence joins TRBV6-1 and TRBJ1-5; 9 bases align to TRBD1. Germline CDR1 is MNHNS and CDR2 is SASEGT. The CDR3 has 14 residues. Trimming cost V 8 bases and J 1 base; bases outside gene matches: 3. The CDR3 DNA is TGTGCCAGCGGGACAGGGATGAGCAATCAGCCCCAGCATTTT. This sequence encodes CASGTGMSNQPQHF.

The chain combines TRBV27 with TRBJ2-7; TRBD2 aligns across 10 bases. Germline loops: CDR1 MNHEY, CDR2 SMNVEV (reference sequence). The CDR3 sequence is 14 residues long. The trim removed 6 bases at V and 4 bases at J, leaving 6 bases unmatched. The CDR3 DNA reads TGTGCCAGCAGAGGGACTAGCGCCAGTTACGAGCAGTACTTC. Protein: CASRGTSASYEQYF.

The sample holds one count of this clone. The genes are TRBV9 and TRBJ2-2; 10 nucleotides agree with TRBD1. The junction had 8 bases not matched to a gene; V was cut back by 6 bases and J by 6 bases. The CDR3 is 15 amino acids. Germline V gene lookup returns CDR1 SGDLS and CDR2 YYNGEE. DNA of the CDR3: TGTGCCAGCAAGAGGACAGGGGGTTATTCCGGGGAGCTGTTTTTT. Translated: CASKRTGGYSGELFF.

The CDR3 DNA sequence: TGTGCCAGCAGCAAGGGACTAGCGGGGTCCTACGAGCAGTACTTC. It is translated as CASSKGLAGSYEQYF. The chain employs TRBV4-2 and TRBJ2-7, with 13 bases fitting TRBD2. There are 15 residues in the CDR3. Germline CDR1 is LGHNA and CDR2 is YNFKEQ. The junction had 2 bases not matched to a gene; V was cut back by 5 bases and J by 1 base.

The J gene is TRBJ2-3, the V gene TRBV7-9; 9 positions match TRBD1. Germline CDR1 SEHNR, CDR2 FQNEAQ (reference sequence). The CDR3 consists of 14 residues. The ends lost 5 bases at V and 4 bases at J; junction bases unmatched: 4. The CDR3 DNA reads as TGTGCCAGCAGCACGGACAGGGGTCCAGATACGCAGTATTTT. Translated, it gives CASSTDRGPDTQYF.

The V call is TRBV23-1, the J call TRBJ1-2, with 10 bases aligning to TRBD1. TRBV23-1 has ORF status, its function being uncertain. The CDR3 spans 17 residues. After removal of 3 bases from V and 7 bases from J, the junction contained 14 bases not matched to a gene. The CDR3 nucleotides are TGCGCCAGCAGTCAGGCACTAACCGGGACAGGGGCTGGTGGCTACACCTTC. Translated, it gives CASSQALTGTGAGGYTF.

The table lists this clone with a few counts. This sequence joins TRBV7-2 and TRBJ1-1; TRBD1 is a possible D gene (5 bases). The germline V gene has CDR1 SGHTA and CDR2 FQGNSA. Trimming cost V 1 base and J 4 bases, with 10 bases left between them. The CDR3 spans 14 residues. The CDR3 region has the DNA TGTGCCAGCAGCTTAGGAGGGGCCAGCACTGAAGCTTTCTTT. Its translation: CASSLGGASTEAFF. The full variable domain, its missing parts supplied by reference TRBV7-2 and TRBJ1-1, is GAGVSQSPSNKVTEKGKDVELRCDPISGHTALYWYRQSLGQGLEFLIYFQGNSAPDKSGLPSDRFSAERTGGSVSTLTIQRTQQEDSAVYLCASSLGGASTEAFFGQGTRLTVV.

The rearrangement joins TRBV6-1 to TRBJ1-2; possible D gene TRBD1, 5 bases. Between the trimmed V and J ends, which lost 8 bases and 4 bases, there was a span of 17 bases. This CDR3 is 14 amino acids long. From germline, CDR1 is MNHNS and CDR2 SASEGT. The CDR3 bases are TGTGCCAGCCAAAGGGACCAGGGCCCCTATGGCTACACCTTC. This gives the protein CASQRDQGPYGYTF.

CDR3 residues: CASSRLGVGSTDTQYF. DNA of the CDR3: TGTGCCAGCAGCAGGCTGGGAGTTGGTAGCACAGATACGCAGTATTTT. The rearrangement joins TRBV13 to TRBJ2-3, with a weak D call TRBD2 (5 bases). This CDR3 spans 16 amino acids. Germline V CDR1 and CDR2: PRHDT, FYEKMQ (reference sequence). Trimming removed 5 bases at V and 0 bases at J, with 15 bases between.

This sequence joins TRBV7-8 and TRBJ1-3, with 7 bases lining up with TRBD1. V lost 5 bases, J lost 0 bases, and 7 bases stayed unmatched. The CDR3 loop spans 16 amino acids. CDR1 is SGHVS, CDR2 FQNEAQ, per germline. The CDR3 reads CASSPRGTASGNTIYF. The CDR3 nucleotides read TGTGCCAGCAGCCCCAGAGGGACAGCCTCTGGAAACACCATATATTTT.

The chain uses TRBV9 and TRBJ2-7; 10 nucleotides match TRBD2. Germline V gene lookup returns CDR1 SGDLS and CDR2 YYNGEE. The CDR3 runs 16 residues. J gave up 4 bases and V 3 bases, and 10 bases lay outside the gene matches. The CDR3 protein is CASSAGSGRTGYEQYF. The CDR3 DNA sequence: TGTGCCAGCAGCGCAGGTAGCGGGAGGACCGGTTACGAGCAGTACTTC.

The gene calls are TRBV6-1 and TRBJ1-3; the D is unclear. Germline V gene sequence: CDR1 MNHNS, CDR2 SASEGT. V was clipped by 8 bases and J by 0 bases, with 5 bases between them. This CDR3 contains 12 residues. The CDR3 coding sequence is TGTGCCAGCTCAAACTCTGGAAACACCATATATTTT. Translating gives CASSNSGNTIYF.

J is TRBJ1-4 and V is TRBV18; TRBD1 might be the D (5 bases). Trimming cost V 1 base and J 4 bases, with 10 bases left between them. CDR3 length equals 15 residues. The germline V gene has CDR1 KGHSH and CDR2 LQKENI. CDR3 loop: CASSPQGTYNEKLFF. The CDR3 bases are TGTGCCAGCTCACCACAGGGGACGTATAATGAAAAACTGTTTTTT.

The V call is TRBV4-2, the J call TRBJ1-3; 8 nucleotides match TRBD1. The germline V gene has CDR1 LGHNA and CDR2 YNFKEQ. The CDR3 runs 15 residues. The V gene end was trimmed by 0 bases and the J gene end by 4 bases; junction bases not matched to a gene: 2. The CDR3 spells CASSQDRGPGNTIYF. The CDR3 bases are TGTGCCAGCAGCCAAGACAGGGGGCCGGGAAACACCATATATTTT.

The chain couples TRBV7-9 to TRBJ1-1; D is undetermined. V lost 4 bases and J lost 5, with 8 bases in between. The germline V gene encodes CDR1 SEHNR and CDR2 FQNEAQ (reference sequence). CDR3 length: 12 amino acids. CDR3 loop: CASSSWQTEAFF. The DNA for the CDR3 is TGTGCCAGCAGCTCCTGGCAGACTGAAGCTTTCTTT.

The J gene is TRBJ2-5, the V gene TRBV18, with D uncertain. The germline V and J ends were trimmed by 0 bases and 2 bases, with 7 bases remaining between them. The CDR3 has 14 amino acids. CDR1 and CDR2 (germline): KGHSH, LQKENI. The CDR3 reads CASSPPGRQETQYF. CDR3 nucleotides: TGTGCCAGCTCACCACCGGGCAGACAAGAGACCCAGTACTTC.

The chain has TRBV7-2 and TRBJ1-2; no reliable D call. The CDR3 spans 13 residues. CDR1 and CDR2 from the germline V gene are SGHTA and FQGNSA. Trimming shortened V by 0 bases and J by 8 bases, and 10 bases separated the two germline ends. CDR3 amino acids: CASSLALGGGYTF. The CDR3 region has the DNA TGTGCCAGCAGCTTAGCGCTCGGCGGCGGCTACACCTTC.

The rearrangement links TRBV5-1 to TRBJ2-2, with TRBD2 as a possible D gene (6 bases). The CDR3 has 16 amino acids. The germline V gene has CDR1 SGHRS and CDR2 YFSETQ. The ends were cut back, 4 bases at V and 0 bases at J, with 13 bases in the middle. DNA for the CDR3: TGCGCCAGCAGCGTTGTGGGACTCCCGAACACCGGGGAGCTGTTTTTT. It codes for CASSVVGLPNTGELFF. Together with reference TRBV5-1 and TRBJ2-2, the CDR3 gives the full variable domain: KAGVTQTPRYLIKTRGQQVTLSCSPISGHRSVSWYQQTPGQGLQFLFEYFSETQRNKGNFPGRFSGRQFSNSRSEMNVSTLELGDSALYLCASSVVGLPNTGELFFGEGSRLTVL.

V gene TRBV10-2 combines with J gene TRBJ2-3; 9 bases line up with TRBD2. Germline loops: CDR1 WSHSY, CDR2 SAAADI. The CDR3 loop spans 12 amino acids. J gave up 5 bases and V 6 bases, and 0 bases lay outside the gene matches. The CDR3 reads CASRLAGDTQYF. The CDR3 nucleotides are TGCGCCAGCAGACTAGCGGGAGATACGCAGTATTTT.

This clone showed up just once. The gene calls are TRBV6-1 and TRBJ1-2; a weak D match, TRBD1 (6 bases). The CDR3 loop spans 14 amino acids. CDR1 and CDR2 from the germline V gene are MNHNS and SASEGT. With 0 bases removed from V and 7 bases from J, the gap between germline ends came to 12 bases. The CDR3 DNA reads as TGTGCCAGCAGTGAAGCACAGGGCCTCCGTGGCTACACCTTC. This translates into CASSEAQGLRGYTF.

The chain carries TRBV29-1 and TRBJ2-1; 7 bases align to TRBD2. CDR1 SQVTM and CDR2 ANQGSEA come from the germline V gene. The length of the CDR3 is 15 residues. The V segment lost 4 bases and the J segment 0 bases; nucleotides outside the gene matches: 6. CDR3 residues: CSVGIGGSSYNEQFF. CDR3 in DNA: TGCAGCGTTGGGATCGGGGGGAGCTCCTACAATGAGCAGTTCTTC.